These 21 T cell receptor beta chains came from one sample sequenced in a study of blood T cell repertoires in COVID-19. Produced via immunoSEQ multiplex PCR; TCRdb's table is partial and in-frame only. The top ten clones hold roughly 30% of a sample with nearly 45,000 clones, roughly 88% of them seen once. The sequenced material came from peripheral blood. The receptors were gathered from an elderly woman with acute or convalescent COVID-19.

The chain carries TRBV3-1 (or the pseudogene TRBV3-2) and TRBJ2-7; no reliable D call. Looked up from germline, CDR1 is LGHDT and CDR2 is YNNKEL (reference sequence). The CDR3 runs 14 residues. Trimming stripped 4 bases from V and 2 bases from J, with 12 bases between. The CDR3 here is CASSLSAGPYEQYF. In DNA, the CDR3 is TGTGCCAGCAGCCTTTCGGCAGGCCCCTACGAGCAGTACTTC.

V gene TRBV6-5 combines with J gene TRBJ2-7; tentative D call: TRBD2 (6 bases). The V and J ends lost 7 bases and 2 bases respectively, with 15 bases between them. Germline V gene data show CDR1 as MNHEY and CDR2 as SVGAGI. The CDR3 is made up of 14 amino acids. The chain's CDR3 is CASTPLQRAYEQYF. As DNA, the CDR3 is TGTGCCAGCACTCCGTTACAGCGGGCCTACGAGCAGTACTTC.

The CDR3 DNA reads as TGTGCCAGCGGGGACAGAGATAATTCACCCCTCCACTTT. The encoded protein is CASGDRDNSPLHF. V and J are TRBV6-5 and TRBJ1-6; the match to TRBD1 covers 7 bases. The CDR3 consists of 13 residues. J was trimmed by 5 bases and V by 8 bases; bases with no gene match: 3. Germline assignment: CDR1 MNHEY and CDR2 SVGAGI.

There are a few counts of this clone. This chain links TRBV6-5 with TRBJ2-5; TRBD1 matches 8 bases. J was trimmed by 4 bases and V by 6 bases; bases with no gene match: 7. The CDR3 loop spans 14 amino acids. Germline V gene data show CDR1 as MNHEY and CDR2 as SVGAGI. The CDR3: CASSYGTGRETQYF. The DNA of the CDR3 is TGTGCCAGCAGCTACGGGACAGGTAGAGAGACCCAGTACTTC.

J is TRBJ2-2 and V is TRBV30, with a weak D call TRBD1 (5 bases). CDR3 length equals 15 residues. Trimming shortened V by 0 bases and J by 3 bases, and 11 bases separated the two germline ends. Germline V lookup: CDR1 GTSNPN, CDR2 SVGIG (reference sequence). The DNA of the CDR3 is TGTGCCTGGAGTGTGGGGCAGCTTTACACCGGGGAGCTGTTTTTT. This translates into CAWSVGQLYTGELFF.

The rearrangement joins TRBV28 to TRBJ1-6; TRBD1 matches 8 bases. Trimming removed 6 bases from V and 6 bases from J; junction bases left unmatched: 13. CDR1 and CDR2 (germline): MDHEN, SYDVKM. This CDR3 contains 17 residues. The CDR3 is CASRAQFGQGLNSPLHF. The CDR3, as DNA: TGTGCCAGCAGGGCCCAGTTCGGACAGGGTCTTAATTCACCCCTCCACTTT. Drawing the rest from reference TRBV28 and TRBJ1-6, the complete variable domain is DVKVTQSSRYLVKRTGEKVFLECVQDMDHENMFWYRQDPGLGLRLIYFSYDVKMKEKGDIPEGYSVSREKKERFSLILESASTNQTSMYLCASRAQFGQGLNSPLHFGNGTRLTVT.

The chain has TRBV28 and TRBJ1-1; D possibly corresponds to TRBD1 (6 bases). The CDR3 extends over 15 amino acids. Germline values: CDR1 MDHEN, CDR2 SYDVKM. The V and J ends lost 6 bases and 0 bases respectively, with 14 bases between them. The CDR3 region has the DNA TGTGCCAGCAGGAACCCAGGGGCCGTGAACACTGAAGCTTTCTTT. It codes for CASRNPGAVNTEAFF. Together with reference TRBV28 and TRBJ1-1, the CDR3 gives the full variable domain: DVKVTQSSRYLVKRTGEKVFLECVQDMDHENMFWYRQDPGLGLRLIYFSYDVKMKEKGDIPEGYSVSREKKERFSLILESASTNQTSMYLCASRNPGAVNTEAFFGQGTRLTVV.

This chain uses TRBV9 with TRBJ2-1; 8 nucleotides line up with TRBD1. CDR1 is SGDLS and CDR2 is YYNGEE in the germline V gene. The CDR3 is 12 residues long. V trimming: 0 bases; J trimming: 12 bases; junction bases outside the gene matches: 2. As DNA, the CDR3 is TGTGCCAGCAGCGTAGAAGGGACAGGGCAGTTCTTC. Its protein product is CASSVEGTGQFF.

In this sample, this clone turned up once. The chain combines TRBV30 with TRBJ1-4; TRBD1 is a possible D gene (5 bases). The CDR3 has 13 residues. With 4 bases removed from V and 3 bases from J, the gap between germline ends came to 9 bases. Germline values: CDR1 GTSNPN, CDR2 SVGIG (reference sequence). CDR3 residues: CAWNRGSNEKLFF. The CDR3 DNA follows: TGTGCCTGGAATCGGGGGTCTAATGAAAAACTGTTTTTT.

The chain uses TRBV3-1 (or the pseudogene TRBV3-2) and TRBJ1-3, with a weak D call TRBD1 (6 bases). The V end lost 2 bases, the J end lost 4 bases, and 21 bases lay between the germline ends. Germline V gene data show CDR1 as LGHDT and CDR2 as YNNKEL (reference sequence). CDR3 length: 18 amino acids. The CDR3 loop reads CASSQYREGFVLGNTIYF. The DNA of the CDR3 is TGTGCCAGCAGCCAATACAGGGAAGGTTTTGTGCTCGGAAACACCATATATTTT.

V and J are TRBV18 and TRBJ2-1; 9 nucleotides line up with TRBD2. This CDR3 has 20 residues. V was pared by 3 bases and J by 3 bases, with 18 bases of the junction left unmatched. Germline CDR1 reads KGHSH; CDR2 reads LQKENI. The CDR3 nucleotides are TGTGCCAGCTCACCTCTGCCCCCTGGGAATAGCGGGAGCATCTACAATGAGCAGTTCTTC. This translates into CASSPLPPGNSGSIYNEQFF.

The chain employs TRBV24-1 and TRBJ1-2; D remains unclear. This CDR3 is built from 14 residues. Deletions cut 4 bases from V and 8 bases from J, with 16 bases between. Germline-derived CDR1 and CDR2 are KGHDR and SFDVKD. The CDR3 reads CATSEPTEGGGYTF. CDR3 sequence (DNA): TGTGCCACCAGTGAACCTACCGAGGGCGGAGGCTACACCTTC.

The chain has TRBV7-8 and TRBJ1-6; 11 nucleotides match TRBD1. J gave up 9 bases and V 5 bases, and 9 bases lay outside the gene matches. CDR1 and CDR2 from the germline V gene are SGHVS and FQNEAQ. The CDR3 is made up of 16 amino acids. The CDR3 DNA follows: TGTGCCAGCAGCCCTCTTGGGACAGGGGGAGGTTCACCCCTCCACTTT. Encoded protein: CASSPLGTGGGSPLHF.

J is TRBJ1-4 and V is TRBV5-1; no clear D gene. This CDR3 spans 14 amino acids. Germline lookup yields CDR1 SGHRS and CDR2 YFSETQ. Trimming left V 4 bases short and J 6 bases short, with 13 bases between. CDR3 DNA: TGCGCCAGCAGCATCACAGTACTGGATGAAAAACTGTTTTTT. Its protein product is CASSITVLDEKLFF.

The genes are TRBV20-1 and TRBJ2-7; 7 bases are a match to TRBD1. This CDR3 has 11 amino acids. J was trimmed by 12 bases and V by 3 bases; bases with no gene match: 8. Germline V gene sequence: CDR1 DFQATT, CDR2 SNEGSKA (reference sequence). The chain's CDR3 is CSARVGDRMYF. The CDR3 DNA follows: TGCAGTGCTAGGGTCGGGGACAGAATGTACTTC.

The V gene is TRBV5-1, the J gene TRBJ2-5, with D perhaps TRBD1 (6 bases). This CDR3 is built from 15 residues. V lost 0 bases to trimming and J lost 2 bases, with 11 bases between them. Per germline, CDR1 SGHRS and CDR2 YFSETQ. Here the CDR3 DNA reads TGCGCCAGCAGCTTGGCACAGGGCCAACAAGAGACCCAGTACTTC. The encoded protein is CASSLAQGQQETQYF.

This chain uses TRBV6-5 with TRBJ2-1, with unresolved D. This CDR3 is built from 15 residues. With 6 bases removed from V and 0 bases from J, the gap between germline ends came to 12 bases. The germline V gene encodes CDR1 MNHEY and CDR2 SVGAGI. The CDR3 sequence: CASRSEVGSYNEQFF. As DNA, the CDR3 is TGTGCCAGCAGATCAGAGGTGGGCTCCTACAATGAGCAGTTCTTC.

The V gene is TRBV19, the J gene TRBJ2-1; D not certain. This CDR3 has 12 residues. The V end lost 5 bases, the J end lost 7 bases, and 9 bases lay between the germline ends. Germline V gene sequence: CDR1 LNHDA, CDR2 SQIVND (reference sequence). The CDR3 DNA reads TGTGCCAGTAGTCAAGGAGCGAATGAGCAGTTCTTC. This gives the protein CASSQGANEQFF.

This clone was recorded a few times. The V gene is TRBV5-4, the J gene TRBJ2-1, with a weak D call TRBD2 (6 bases). The CDR3 runs to 16 residues. CDR1 and CDR2 from the germline V gene are SGHNT and YYREEE (reference sequence). Trimming left V 4 bases short and J 7 bases short, with 21 bases between. This CDR3 reads CASSGTGGPLENEQFF. The CDR3 DNA follows: TGTGCCAGCAGCGGGACTGGGGGACCACTTGAAAATGAGCAGTTCTTC.

The chain links TRBV19 to TRBJ1-1; 9 bases map to TRBD1. Looked up from germline, CDR1 is LNHDA and CDR2 is SQIVND (reference sequence). The V segment lost 7 bases and the J segment 2 bases; nucleotides outside the gene matches: 8. The CDR3 is 15 residues long. In DNA form, the CDR3 reads TGTGCCAGTACCCGGACAGGGGAAGGAAACACTGAAGCTTTCTTT. Amino acid sequence: CASTRTGEGNTEAFF.

This chain joins TRBV6-4 and TRBJ1-1, with D possibly TRBD1 on 5 matching bases. The CDR3 covers 15 residues. CDR1 and CDR2 (germline): MRHNA, SNTAGT. The ends were cut back, 6 bases at V and 0 bases at J, with 14 bases in the middle. CDR3 sequence (DNA): TGTGCCAGCAGCCCGCAGGGCGGATTGAACACTGAAGCTTTCTTT. Residues: CASSPQGGLNTEAFF.